This is a list of T cell receptor beta chains from one sample in a study of T cell responses to AZD1222 COVID-19 vaccine. The repertoire was sequenced with immunoSEQ multiplex PCR; TCRdb's copy has only in-frame clones and lacks some. The repertoire includes around 66,000 clones, 75% to 85% of them detected once, and over 20% sits in the top ten. The sequences come from peripheral blood, collected on day 0 of MenACWY control vaccination. The receptors were gathered from an adult in good health. Both conserved end residues are part of each CDR3. Fields, in order: V gene, J gene, clone size, D gene, CDR3 DNA, CDR3 protein. D genes are given only for firm matches. The size field is filled for only some rows; it gives once, few, many or a size class.

TRBV18,TRBJ1-3,-,-,TGTGCCAGCTCACCACTGGAGACAGGCCCGTGGAACACCATATATTTT,CASSPLETGPWNTIYF
TRBV14,TRBJ2-2,-,-,TGTGCCAGCAGTGGAACGGGGGCCTACACCGGGGAGCTGTTTTTT,CASSGTGAYTGELFF
TRBV5-6,TRBJ2-5,-,TRBD1,TGTGCCAGCAGCTTGATGGGGACAGGGGGCTTGGAGACCCAGTACTTC,CASSLMGTGGLETQYF
TRBV5-5,TRBJ2-2,-,TRBD2,TGTGCCAGCAGCTGGGGTGCGGGGGGCTCCGGGGAGCTGTTTTTT,CASSWGAGGSGELFF
TRBV2,TRBJ1-6,-,-,TGTGCCAGTGCGGGAGGCAGGGGTTATAATTCACCCCTCCACTTT,CASAGGRGYNSPLHF
TRBV10-3,TRBJ1-2,-,-,TGTGCCATCAGTGAACGAACTAACTATGGCTACACCTTC,CAISERTNYGYTF
TRBV5-5,TRBJ2-2,-,-,TGTGCCAGCAGCTTTCTTAACGGGGGCGCCGACGGGGAGCTGTTTTTT,CASSFLNGGADGELFF
TRBV9,TRBJ2-7,-,TRBD1,TGTGCCAGCAGCGAGAGGACAGGGGGCGCGGGTTACGAGCAGTACTTC,CASSERTGGAGYEQYF
TRBV6-6,TRBJ2-7,-,-,TGTGCCAGCAGTTCCGACAGCCGAGGAGAGCAGTACTTC,CASSSDSRGEQYF
TRBV28,TRBJ1-2,-,-,TGTGCCAGCAGTTTCCAGGGAGGAGGTGGCTATGGCTACACCTTC,CASSFQGGGGYGYTF
TRBV28,TRBJ1-1,-,-,TGTGCCAGCAGTCCGCCCGGACAGAACACTGAAGCTTTCTTT,CASSPPGQNTEAFF
TRBV7-8,TRBJ2-5,-,TRBD1,TGTGCCAGCAGCCACGGGACAGGGGAGACGACCCAGTACTTC,CASSHGTGETTQYF
TRBV21-1,TRBJ1-5,many,-,TGTGCCAGCATCACAGGGGAGGGCAATCAGCCCCAGCATTTT,CASITGEGNQPQHF
TRBV2,TRBJ2-3,-,-,TGTGCCAGCCGTTATGCGTTTGCCTTGACAGATACGCAGTATTTT,CASRYAFALTDTQYF
TRBV4-3,TRBJ2-1,-,-,TGCGCCAGCAGCCAAGGGGTATCGGAGCGTGAGCAGTTCTTC,CASSQGVSEREQFF
TRBV2,TRBJ2-2,-,-,TGTGCCAGCAGTGTGAGCGGGGAGCTGTTTTTT,CASSVSGELFF
TRBV9,TRBJ1-4,-,-,TGTGCCAGCAGCCCTAGGGGGGGAGGCGCGGAAAAACTGTTTTTT,CASSPRGGGAEKLFF
TRBV29-1,TRBJ2-7,once,-,TGCAGCGCCAAAACGACGGGCGCCTACGAGCAGTACTTC,CSAKTTGAYEQYF
TRBV6-5,TRBJ1-1,many,-,TGTGCCAGCAGTTACTCGCAGGGGTCCACTGAAGCTTTCTTT,CASSYSQGSTEAFF
TRBV10-2,TRBJ1-4,-,-,TGCGCCAGCAGTGACAGGACGTATGAAAAACTGTTTTTT,CASSDRTYEKLFF
TRBV6-5,TRBJ2-7,once,-,TGTGCCACCTCACTGGGCGGCTCCTACGAGCAGTACTTC,CATSLGGSYEQYF
TRBV5-8,TRBJ2-3,-,-,TGTGCCAGCAGCGGGCCCCTTAGCACAGATACGCAGTATTTT,CASSGPLSTDTQYF
TRBV7-2,TRBJ2-6,once,-,TGTGCCAGCAGCTTGGGGGCGGCAAAAGGGGCCAACGTCCTGACTTTC,CASSLGAAKGANVLTF
TRBV7-9,TRBJ1-5,-,-,TGTGCCAGCAGCTTACAGGGGCAGCCCCAGCATTTT,CASSLQGQPQHF
TRBV30,TRBJ1-5,-,-,TGTGCCTGGAGTGTAGGGGTAACTCAGCCCCAGCATTTT,CAWSVGVTQPQHF
TRBV27,TRBJ1-2,-,-,TGTGCCAGCAGTCCAGACCGGAGGGTATATGGCTACACCTTC,CASSPDRRVYGYTF
TRBV7-3,TRBJ2-6,-,-,TGTGCCAGCAGCTTAGGTGGGGCCAACGTCCTGACTTTC,CASSLGGANVLTF
TRBV10-3,TRBJ2-5,-,-,TGTGCCATCAGTCGAAGGACGGGCGAGGGGACCCAGTACTTC,CAISRRTGEGTQYF
TRBV2,TRBJ2-7,once,-,TGTGCCAGCAGTACAGTGTACGAGCAGTACTTC,CASSTVYEQYF
TRBV6-2/TRBV6-3,TRBJ1-2,few,TRBD1,TGTGCCAGCAGTTTGGACAGGGCGGTAAGAGGCTACACCTTC,CASSLDRAVRGYTF
TRBV19,TRBJ2-3,many,-,TGTGCCAGTAGTATTTCCTTGGCTAGTGATACGCAGTATTTT,CASSISLASDTQYF
TRBV18,TRBJ1-1,-,-,TGTGCCAGCTCACCGAAGGCAATGAACACTGAAGCTTTCTTT,CASSPKAMNTEAFF
TRBV5-1,TRBJ2-2,-,-,TGCGCCAGCAGCGGGAGTGGGAGCTCGACCGGGGAGCTGTTTTTT,CASSGSGSSTGELFF
TRBV6-2/TRBV6-3,TRBJ2-7,-,-,TGTGCCAGCAGTTCCCCCTTCACAGGTGGATCCTACGAGCAGTACTTC,CASSSPFTGGSYEQYF
TRBV19,TRBJ1-1,-,TRBD1,TGTGCCAGTAGGGGACAGGGCGTGAGCACTGAAGCTTTCTTT,CASRGQGVSTEAFF
TRBV5-1,TRBJ1-2,-,TRBD1,TGCGCCAGCGCGAGAGGACAGGTCGACGGAGGCTACACCTTC,CASARGQVDGGYTF
TRBV19,TRBJ2-4,-,-,TGTGCCAGTAGCTTCCCACAGGGACCCAAAAACATTCAGTACTTC,CASSFPQGPKNIQYF